This passage covers 3 T cell receptor beta chains from one sample sequenced in a study of CD8 T cells in ankylosing spondylitis. From the 5' RACE reads, TCRdb called clonotypes with MiXCR, one entry per CDR3 protein. Found here are fewer than 250,000 distinct CDR3 sequences, around 24% of them singletons; the top ten hold more than 6.5%. The material sequenced was blood, either unsorted or a sorted T cell fraction (not recorded which). The source of these receptors is a male donor with ankylosing spondylitis or in good health (not recorded which).

The chain employs TRBV10-3 and TRBJ2-6; a possible D gene is TRBD2 (6 bases). Germline V gives CDR1 ENHRY, CDR2 SYGVKD. The CDR3 extends over 17 amino acids. V gave up 6 bases and J gave up 0 bases, with 15 bases separating them. The DNA of the CDR3 is TGTGCCATCAGCTCTAGCGCTATAAGCTCTGGGGCCAACGTCCTGACTTTC. Amino acids: CAISSSAISSGANVLTF.

The chain employs TRBV10-2 and TRBJ2-1; D perhaps matches TRBD2 (5 bases). Germline V lookup: CDR1 WSHSY, CDR2 SAAADI. V gave up 0 bases and J gave up 8 bases, with 11 bases separating them. This CDR3 has 14 amino acids. This CDR3 reads CASSESTGRDEQFF. Written as DNA, the CDR3 is TGCGCCAGCAGTGAGTCAACGGGAAGGGATGAGCAGTTCTTC.

This chain uses TRBV4-2 with TRBJ2-3, with D possibly TRBD1 on 7 matching bases. Germline CDR1 reads LGHNA; CDR2 reads YNFKEQ. Trimming left V 0 bases short and J 1 base short, with 11 bases between. This CDR3 comprises 16 residues. This CDR3 is CASSQEGGTGTDTQYF. The CDR3 nucleotides read TGTGCCAGCAGCCAAGAAGGAGGGACAGGCACAGATACGCAGTATTTT.